Reported below is one T cell receptor (beta chain). The antigen it binds to is not known. Base qualities are missing; no much larger clone stands one base away. This specimen belongs to a study of CD8+ T cells in alopecia areata (dated by TCRdb to 2017 to 2018). For the study in its entirety: The treated patients, all with moderate-to-severe alopecia areata, were enrolled in an open-label pilot trial of oral tofacitinib given at 5 to 10 mg twice daily. Tofacitinib was given for 6 to 18 months, followed by 6 months of follow-up off drug to assess delayed response and recurrence. The SALT score, which quantifies the percentage of affected scalp surface area, was used to measure disease severity in treated patients. High-throughput TCRbeta sequencing was used to examine T cell clonal expansion in alopecia areata in both the C3H/HeJ mouse model and human patients. Human TCRbeta sequencing covered scalp tissue and sorted CD4+ and CD8+ peripheral blood T cells from patchy and totalis/universalis alopecia areata patients and healthy controls. Biopsies were taken from tofacitinib-treated patients at baseline and again at 4 and 24 weeks into treatment, and several of those patients also had a later scalp biopsy. Scalp clonality was compared across normal scalp (n=4), patchy alopecia areata scalp (n=8), and alopecia totalis/universalis scalp (n=8). RNA was obtained with the PAXgene miRNA kit for fixed scalp, the miRNeasy kit for PBMCs, and the RNeasy kit for mouse skin. immunoSEQ multiplex PCR using 35 Vbeta forward primers and 13 Jbeta reverse primers was used to amplify TCRbeta CDR3 regions. Points the paper makes about the study in general: Tofacitinib significantly lowered scalp clonality and the number of expanded CD8+ clones among the top 100 scalp clones. Compared with normal scalp, lesional scalp had higher clonality and more expanded CD8+ clones, particularly in alopecia totalis/universalis, a pattern that suggests antigenic drive. Scalp TCR repertoire analysis is complicated because resident alphabeta T cells in normal human skin are also sequenced, whereas mouse skin is dominated by gammadelta T cells. Compared with mice, TCR sequences shared between patients were less clear, possibly partly because of HLA diversity across the patient population. Because the treated cohort was small and included a single nonresponder, larger studies are needed to assess links between baseline CD8+ expansion and response. During tofacitinib treatment, many expanded lesional clones remained in scalp and blood, and this persistence may partly explain relapse after treatment is stopped.

The CDR3 measures 16 amino acids from cysteine to phenylalanine. Just CDR3 DNA is preserved here, 48 bases in frame from base 1. The germline V gene (reference sequence) yields LNHDA for CDR1 and SQIVND for CDR2. Trimming takes 4 bases off V and 2 bases off J; junction bases not matched to a gene: 9. Sample time point, as interpreted from the label and publication: about four weeks on oral tofacitinib. This specimen's treatment or condition label, interpreted: oral pan-JAK inhibitor, 5-10 mg twice daily. Lesional scalp punch biopsies and peripheral blood were obtained from alopecia areata patients. PBMCs were isolated by density centrifugation and stained for CD3, CD4 and CD8, and CD4+ and CD8+ T cells were sorted on a FACSAria. Libraries came from the immunoSEQ multiplex PCR assay. To provide template for TCR sequencing, every sample had RNA extracted and reverse transcribed into cDNA. SuperScript III was used for first-strand cDNA synthesis, primed with a 2:1 mix of oligo-dT and random hexamers. Amplification bias was assessed with a synthetic immune receptor repertoire, and residual bias was removed computationally. The study's processing was this. Raw reads were preprocessed for error removal, and CDR3 was defined according to IMGT conventions as running from the conserved cysteine to phenylalanine. Clonality was calculated as 1 minus Shannon entropy normalized by log2 of the number of productive unique TCRs. CD4 or CD8 identity of scalp clones was inferred by cross-referencing scalp TCRbeta sequences with sorted blood CD4 and CD8 repertoires. TCRdb took this table from immuneACCESS and kept in-frame rearrangements with V and J called. Such tables lack part of the clones; where checked against another copy, unresolved V genes explain under half of the gap, and the rest is unexplained. V and J calls and clone size are copied from that table; D and trimming were computed from the DNA. A total of fewer than 150,000 clones appear in this sample, 80% to 90% of them only once. The ten largest clones add up to approximately 25% of the sample.

The V and J segments used are TRBV19 and TRBJ2-7; TRBD1 lines up with 9 middle nucleotides. The sample was CD8+ T cells sorted from blood, taken at week 4, from a patient treated with tofacitinib. The receptor comes from a human donor with alopecia areata. CDR3 region: CASSTRTGESPYEQYF. Here is the DNA: TGTGCCAGTAGTACCCGGACAGGGGAATCTCCCTACGAGCAGTACTTC.